Shown below are 24 T cell receptor beta chains from a single sample sequenced in a study of shared clonotypes between healthy human individuals. Here immunoSEQ multiplex PCR was the method, and the copy in TCRdb shows in-frame clones only, minus some. The data hold roughly 500,000 clones, with over 70% observed a single time. Sequencing was carried out using PBMCs. The origin of the receptors is a woman between 40 and 50 years old in good health. Some clones in this sample may be carry-over from other donors' samples.

In its sample, this clone was seen a few times. The germline gene is not matched at one end of the junction; a read error may be the cause. The chain uses TRBV2 and TRBJ2-6; D gene uncertain. This CDR3 comprises 16 residues. Germline V gene lookup returns CDR1 SNHLY and CDR2 FYNNEI. As DNA, the CDR3 is TGTGCCAGCAGCGAAGGGTGGTACTCTGGGGCCAACGTCCTGACTTTC. Its protein product is CASSEGWYSGANVLTF.

The gene calls are TRBV27 and TRBJ2-7; the D gene is possibly TRBD1 (5 bases). Germline CDR1 is MNHEY and CDR2 is SMNVEV (reference sequence). With 7 bases removed from V and 2 bases from J, the gap between germline ends came to 12 bases. The CDR3 consists of 13 residues. CDR3 region: CASTSWGTYEQYF. CDR3 nucleotides: TGTGCCAGCACCTCATGGGGCACCTACGAGCAGTACTTC.

The table lists this clone with many counts. V gene TRBV25-1 combines with J gene TRBJ1-1; TRBD1 is a possible D gene (5 bases). Between the trimmed V and J ends, which lost 1 base and 0 bases, there was a span of 6 bases. Germline CDR1 MGHDK, CDR2 SYGVNS. The CDR3 has 14 amino acids. The chain's CDR3 is CASSESGMNTEAFF. DNA of the CDR3: TGTGCCAGCAGTGAATCAGGGATGAACACTGAAGCTTTCTTT.

This clone appeared once. The genes are TRBV28 and TRBJ2-7; 9 nucleotides agree with TRBD2. The CDR3 is made up of 15 amino acids. Germline assignment: CDR1 MDHEN and CDR2 SYDVKM. Trimming removed 7 bases from V and 0 bases from J; junction bases left unmatched: 7. The DNA for the CDR3 is TGTGCCAGCACTCGGACTAGCGCGAGCTCCTACGAGCAGTACTTC. Its translation is CASTRTSASSYEQYF.

This clone was seen a handful of times. V gene TRBV4-3 combines with J gene TRBJ1-1; no clear D gene. This CDR3 contains 14 residues. The germline CDR1 and CDR2 sequences are LGHNA and YSLEER. V was pared by 0 bases and J by 5 bases, with 10 bases between. The CDR3 DNA sequence: TGCGCCAGCAGCCAAGATCGGTGGGTTACTGAAGCTTTCTTT. Its translation is CASSQDRWVTEAFF.

The DNA of the CDR3 is TGTGCCAGCTCACCATCGACAGGGGGCAGGACTGAAGCTTTCTTT. Translation gives CASSPSTGGRTEAFF. The V gene is TRBV18, the J gene TRBJ1-1, with 10 bases matching TRBD1. Trimming cost V 2 bases and J 5 bases; bases outside gene matches: 5. CDR1 and CDR2 (germline): KGHSH, LQKENI. The CDR3 spans 15 residues. The full variable domain, with the rest looked up from reference TRBV18 and TRBJ1-1, is NAGVMQNPRHLVRRRGQEARLRCSPMKGHSHVYWYRQLPEEGLKFMVYLQKENIIDESGMPKERFSAEFPKEGPSILRIQQVVRGDSAAYFCASSPSTGGRTEAFFGQGTRLTVV.

This chain uses TRBV9 with TRBJ2-3; 8 nucleotides align to TRBD2. Germline assignment: CDR1 SGDLS and CDR2 YYNGEE. The CDR3 is made up of 15 amino acids. V lost 0 bases and J lost 3; bases outside the gene matches: 3. The chain's CDR3 is CASSVEAGGTDTQYF. The CDR3 DNA reads TGTGCCAGCAGCGTAGAGGCGGGGGGAACAGATACGCAGTATTTT.

The rearrangement links TRBV11-3 to TRBJ2-4, with D possibly TRBD2 on 7 matching bases. Germline assignment: CDR1 SGHNT and CDR2 YENEEA. There are 17 residues in the CDR3. The ends were cut back, 3 bases at V and 0 bases at J, with 15 bases in the middle. The CDR3 here is CASSFRGGGVAKNIQYF. CDR3 nucleotide sequence: TGTGCCAGCAGCTTCAGGGGAGGGGGTGTAGCCAAAAACATTCAGTACTTC.

The gene calls are TRBV7-9 and TRBJ2-7; a possible D gene is TRBD2 (5 bases). V was shortened by 3 bases and J by 6 bases, with 15 bases between the two germline ends. CDR3 length: 14 residues. The germline V gene encodes CDR1 SEHNR and CDR2 FQNEAQ (reference sequence). The CDR3 is CASSLPGSPSEQYF. DNA of the CDR3: TGTGCCAGCAGCTTGCCGGGGTCCCCTTCCGAGCAGTACTTC.

This chain joins TRBV11-1 and TRBJ1-2; the D gene is possibly TRBD1 (5 bases). The germline V and J ends were trimmed by 6 bases and 7 bases, with 18 bases remaining between them. The germline CDR1 and CDR2 sequences are SGHAT and FQDESV (reference sequence). This CDR3 is 14 amino acids long. CDR3 residues: CASSPAVGVGGYTF. The CDR3 DNA follows: TGTGCCAGCAGTCCAGCGGTGGGGGTCGGTGGCTACACCTTC.

The V and J genes are TRBV9 and TRBJ2-1; TRBD2 matches 12 bases. From germline, CDR1 is SGDLS and CDR2 YYNGEE. The trim removed 4 bases at V and 4 bases at J, leaving 0 bases unmatched. There are 14 residues in the CDR3. The CDR3 region is CASSLAGGYNEQFF. Written as DNA, the CDR3 is TGTGCCAGCAGCCTAGCGGGAGGGTACAATGAGCAGTTCTTC. Combining the CDR3 with reference TRBV9 and TRBJ2-1 gives the whole variable domain DSGVTQTPKHLITATGQRVTLRCSPRSGDLSVYWYQQSLDQGLQFLIQYYNGEERAKGNILERFSAQQFPDLHSELNLSSLELGDSALYFCASSLAGGYNEQFFGPGTRLTVL.

The rearrangement links TRBV28 to TRBJ2-7; TRBD1 is a possible D gene (6 bases). The ends were cut back, 3 bases at V and 3 bases at J, with 9 bases in the middle. Germline CDR1 MDHEN, CDR2 SYDVKM. This CDR3 comprises 13 residues. CDR3 coding DNA: TGTGCCAGCAGTTTGACAGGCTACTACGAGCAGTACTTC. This translates into CASSLTGYYEQYF.

J is TRBJ1-4 and V is TRBV6-5, with TRBD1 as a possible D gene (6 bases). V lost 3 bases and J lost 2, with 13 bases in between. The CDR3 is made up of 16 amino acids. Germline CDR1 MNHEY, CDR2 SVGAGI. The CDR3 DNA is TGTGCCAGCAGTTATTGTCAGGGGTGCACTAATGAAAAACTGTTTTTT. Protein sequence: CASSYCQGCTNEKLFF.

This sequence joins TRBV30 and TRBJ2-3; the D gene could be TRBD1 or TRBD2 (5 bases each). V gave up 7 bases and J gave up 1 base, with 21 bases separating them. Germline V gene lookup returns CDR1 GTSNPN and CDR2 SVGIG (reference sequence). The CDR3 length is 16 residues. The CDR3: CASQRGRGVGTDTQYF. DNA for the CDR3: TGTGCCTCGCAGCGAGGAAGGGGAGTGGGCACAGATACGCAGTATTTT.

This chain links TRBV5-1 with TRBJ2-6, with D unclear. Looked up from germline, CDR1 is SGHRS and CDR2 is YFSETQ. V dropped 0 bases and J dropped 0 bases, with 7 bases sitting between them. The CDR3 covers 16 residues. The CDR3 nucleotides are TGCGCCAGCAGCTTGGACGCCCTCTCTGGGGCCAACGTCCTGACTTTC. Its protein is CASSLDALSGANVLTF.

Only a few counts were recorded for this clone. This may arise from a read error, as a much more abundant clone is one base away. The genes are TRBV27 and TRBJ2-1, with TRBD2 as a possible D gene (5 bases). With 3 bases removed from V and 7 bases from J, the gap between germline ends came to 13 bases. CDR1 MNHEY and CDR2 SMNVEV come from the germline V gene (reference sequence). This CDR3 comprises 14 residues. The CDR3 loop reads CASSLLARGNEQFF. The DNA for the CDR3 is TGTGCCAGCAGTTTGCTAGCCCGAGGGAATGAGCAGTTCTTC.

This chain uses TRBV5-5 with TRBJ1-1, with D unclear. The CDR3 spans 15 residues. Germline V CDR1 and CDR2: SGHKS, YYEKEE (reference sequence). Between the trimmed V and J ends, which lost 5 bases and 2 bases, there was a span of 16 bases. The CDR3 here is CASSQRVDFNTEAFF. The DNA of the CDR3 is TGTGCCAGCAGTCAGCGGGTCGACTTTAACACTGAAGCTTTCTTT.

The chain carries TRBV5-4 and TRBJ1-2; D remains unclear. The V end lost 0 bases, the J end lost 1 base, and 10 bases lay between the germline ends. CDR1 and CDR2 from the germline V gene are SGHNT and YYREEE (reference sequence). This CDR3 has 15 residues. The CDR3 region is CASSLDSPLNYGYTF. As DNA, the CDR3 is TGTGCCAGCAGCTTGGACAGTCCACTTAACTATGGCTACACCTTC.

V usage is TRBV7-6 and J usage is TRBJ1-2; D is unresolved. Germline CDR1 and CDR2: SGHVS and FNYEAQ. The CDR3 loop spans 13 amino acids. Trimming took 5 bases from V and 1 from J, leaving 8 bases between them. CDR3 sequence: CASSPSINYGYTF. CDR3 DNA sequence: TGTGCCAGCAGCCCCAGCATTAACTATGGCTACACCTTC. The variable domain in full, completed from reference TRBV7-6 and TRBJ1-2, reads GAGVSQSPRYKVTKRGQDVALRCDPISGHVSLYWYRQALGQGPEFLTYFNYEAQQDKSGLPNDRFSAERPEGSISTLTIQRTEQRDSAMYRCASSPSINYGYTFGSGTRLTVV.

The rearrangement joins TRBV7-9 to TRBJ1-1; no clear D. V was cut by 5 bases and J by 5 bases, with 12 bases left in between. The CDR3 has 13 residues. CDR1 and CDR2 from the germline V gene are SEHNR and FQNEAQ (reference sequence). Written as DNA, the CDR3 is TGTGCCAGCAGCCTAGATGGGGAAACTGAAGCTTTCTTT. Amino acids: CASSLDGETEAFF.

The J gene is TRBJ2-2, the V gene TRBV6-1; D unresolved. The CDR3 extends over 14 amino acids. Germline V gene sequence: CDR1 MNHNS, CDR2 SASEGT. V lost 5 bases and J lost 4, with 11 bases in between. The CDR3, as DNA: TGTGCCAGCAGTTTCTCTATGGTCACCGGGGAGCTGTTTTTT. It encodes CASSFSMVTGELFF.

DNA of the CDR3: TGTGCCAGCAGCTGGTCTGGGAGCACAGATACGCAGTATTTT. Amino acid sequence: CASSWSGSTDTQYF. The chain is built from TRBV7-6 and TRBJ2-3; no definite D call. V was clipped by 4 bases and J by 0 bases, with 8 bases between them. Germline assignment: CDR1 SGHVS and CDR2 FNYEAQ. CDR3 length: 14 residues.

The chain joins TRBV19 to TRBJ2-3, with D possibly TRBD2 on 5 matching bases. V was clipped by 2 bases and J by 4 bases, with 10 bases between them. From germline, CDR1 is LNHDA and CDR2 SQIVND (reference sequence). This CDR3 has 14 residues. Here the CDR3 DNA reads TGTGCCAGTAGTATAAGACGGGATGCAGATACGCAGTATTTT. Protein: CASSIRRDADTQYF. Filled out from reference TRBV19 and TRBJ2-3, the complete variable domain reads DGGITQSPKYLFRKEGQNVTLSCEQNLNHDAMYWYRQDPGQGLRLIYYSQIVNDFQKGDIAEGYSVSREKKESFPLTVTSAQKNPTAFYLCASSIRRDADTQYFGPGTRLTVL.

The chain recombines TRBV19 with TRBJ1-2; D is uncertain. V dropped 4 bases and J dropped 0 bases, with 3 bases sitting between them. Germline loops: CDR1 LNHDA, CDR2 SQIVND (reference sequence). This CDR3 comprises 12 residues. CDR3 in amino acids: CASSTSNYGYTF. CDR3 DNA sequence: TGTGCCAGTAGTACTTCTAACTATGGCTACACCTTC.